The rows below give T cell receptor beta chains drawn from one sample of a study of cytomegalovirus exposure and HLA in healthy donors. Assay used: immunoSEQ multiplex PCR; TCRdb lists only in-frame clones, some missing. The sample has fewer than 55,000 clones, approximately 57% seen once; the top ten hold more than 10%. Input material: PBMCs. The receptor source for this set is a man in his 60s in good health and CMV-seropositive. CDR3s include the opening cysteine and the closing phenylalanine or tryptophan. The D gene is left open where the match is weak. The size entry is marked missing in some rows and otherwise reads once, few, many or a size class.

TRBV10-3	TRBJ2-7	.	.	13	TGTGCCATCAGTCTGACAGGTCGTTTCGAGCAGTACTTC	CAISLTGRFEQYF
TRBV6-6	TRBJ2-1	.	TRBD2	14	TGTGCCAGCAGTTACGGGACTAGTTGGGGTGAGCAGTTCTTC	CASSYGTSWGEQFF
TRBV4-1	TRBJ2-7	.	.	13	TGCGCCAGCAGCCAAGGTGGGAGCTACGAGCAGTACTTC	CASSQGGSYEQYF
TRBV18	TRBJ1-2	.	TRBD1	14	TGTGCCAGCTCACCCCTACAGGGGTCGTATGGCTACACCTTC	CASSPLQGSYGYTF
TRBV27	TRBJ1-1	.	TRBD1	16	TGTGCCAGCAGCATAAACCCCAGGGGGCGGGACACTGAAGCTTTCTTT	CASSINPRGRDTEAFF
TRBV30	TRBJ1-2	.	TRBD1	15	TGTGCCTGGAGTCTCCCCGGGACGGGACAGGGTGGCTACACCTTC	CAWSLPGTGQGGYTF
TRBV2	TRBJ2-5	.	.	14	TGTGCCAGCAGCGTTGGGGAAAGACGGGGGACCCAGTACTTC	CASSVGERRGTQYF
TRBV6-1	TRBJ2-7	.	TRBD1	15	TGTGCCAGCAGTGAAGACAGGGGGTACTCCTACGAGCAGTACTTC	CASSEDRGYSYEQYF
TRBV4-3	TRBJ2-5	.	TRBD1	14	TGCGCCAGCAGCCCCGGGACAGGCCAAGAGACCCAGTACTTC	CASSPGTGQETQYF
TRBV7-3	TRBJ2-3	.	.	14	TGTGCCAGCAGCCCTTCTTTAGCCACAGATACGCAGTATTTT	CASSPSLATDTQYF
TRBV27	TRBJ2-3	few	.	13	TGTGCCAGCAGTTCTCAGGATGGAGATACGCAGTATTTT	CASSSQDGDTQYF
TRBV19	TRBJ1-1	.	.	14	TGTGCCTGGACGGCACTTGAGGGGAACACTGAAGCTTTCTTT	CAWTALEGNTEAFF
TRBV19	TRBJ2-2	.	TRBD1	14	TGTGCCAGTACCAGGACAGGGGGGGCCGGGGAGCTGTTTTTT	CASTRTGGAGELFF
TRBV13	TRBJ2-5	.	TRBD2	16	TGTGCCAGCAGCTTAGTCCTAGCGGGAGCCCAAGAGACCCAGTACTTC	CASSLVLAGAQETQYF
TRBV7-9	TRBJ1-5	.	.	14	TGTGCCAGCAGCTTAGCACAGAAAAATCAGCCCCAGCATTTT	CASSLAQKNQPQHF
TRBV6-1	TRBJ2-1	few	.	14	TGTGCCAGCACCCTACGACAACAGGGTGGGGAGCAGTTCTTC	CASTLRQQGGEQFF
TRBV19	TRBJ2-5	once	TRBD1	15	TGTGCCAGTAGTATTGGGACAGGGGTCCAAGAGACCCAGTACTTC	CASSIGTGVQETQYF
TRBV7-6	TRBJ1-1	.	TRBD1	13	TGTGCCAGCAGCTTAGGGACAGGGGATCAAGCTTTCTTT	CASSLGTGDQAFF
TRBV5-6	TRBJ1-3	.	TRBD1	16	TGTGCCAGCAGCGCGACAGGGGAGCCAGCTGGAAACACCATATATTTT	CASSATGEPAGNTIYF
TRBV5-1	TRBJ1-1	few	.	14	TGCGCCAGCAGCCCCGACAGTACTAACACTGAAGCTTTCTTT	CASSPDSTNTEAFF
TRBV10-1	TRBJ1-2	.	.	11	TGCGCCAGCAGGAGGGGGGGTGGCTACACCTTC	CASRRGGGYTF
TRBV5-6	TRBJ2-3	.	TRBD2	19	TGTGCCAGCAGCCGCCCGACTAGCGGGAGAGCCGGGAAAACAGATACGCAGTATTTT	CASSRPTSGRAGKTDTQYF
TRBV5-6	TRBJ2-1	.	TRBD2	16	TGTGCCAGCAGCTTCGGACTAGCATTCTCCTACAATGAGCAGTTCTTC	CASSFGLAFSYNEQFF
TRBV4-2	TRBJ2-7	.	.	14	TGTGCCGGCAGCCAAGACAGATCGACCTACGAGCAGTACTTC	CAGSQDRSTYEQYF
TRBV7-3	TRBJ1-1	.	TRBD1	14	TGTGCCAGCAGCTTAGATGGGACAGTCTCTGAAGCTTTCTTT	CASSLDGTVSEAFF
TRBV28	TRBJ2-1	.	TRBD2	14	TGTGCCAGCAGACTAGCGGGACGCTACAATGAGCAGTTCTTC	CASRLAGRYNEQFF
TRBV7-2	TRBJ2-7	.	.	14	TGTGCCAGCAGCTTAGCCCAGATTTCCTACGAGCAGTACTTC	CASSLAQISYEQYF
TRBV13	TRBJ2-1	few	.	16	TGTGCCAGCAGCTTAGGCGGCCGGACGGGGAACAATGAGCAGTTCTTC	CASSLGGRTGNNEQFF
TRBV5-1	TRBJ1-1	.	.	14	TGCGCCAGCAGCGAGACAGTTATGAACACTGAAGCTTTCTTT	CASSETVMNTEAFF
TRBV21-1	TRBJ2-7	.	.	14	TGTGCCAGCAGCAAAGGGGCAGGGTTTGACGAGCAGTACTTC	CASSKGAGFDEQYF
TRBV28	TRBJ2-7	.	TRBD1	14	TGTGCCAGCAGTTTTGACAGGGGGGAGCATGAGCAGTACTTC	CASSFDRGEHEQYF